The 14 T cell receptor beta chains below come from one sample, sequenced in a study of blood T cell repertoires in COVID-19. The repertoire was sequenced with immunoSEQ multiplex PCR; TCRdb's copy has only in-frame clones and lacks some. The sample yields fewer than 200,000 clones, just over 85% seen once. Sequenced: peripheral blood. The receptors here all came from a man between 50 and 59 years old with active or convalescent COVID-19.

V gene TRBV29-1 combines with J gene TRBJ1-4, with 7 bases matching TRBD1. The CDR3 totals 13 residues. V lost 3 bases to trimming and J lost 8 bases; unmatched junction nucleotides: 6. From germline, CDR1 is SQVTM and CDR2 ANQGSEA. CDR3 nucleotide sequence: TGCAGCGTTGAGGAGACAGGGCGGGAAAAACTGTTTTTT. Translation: CSVEETGREKLFF. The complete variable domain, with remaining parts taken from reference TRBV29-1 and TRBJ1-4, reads SAVISQKPSRDICQRGTSLTIQCQVDSQVTMMFWYRQQPGQSLTLIATANQGSEATYESGFVIDKFPISRPNLTFSTLTVSNMSPEDSSIYLCSVEETGREKLFFGSGTQLSVL.

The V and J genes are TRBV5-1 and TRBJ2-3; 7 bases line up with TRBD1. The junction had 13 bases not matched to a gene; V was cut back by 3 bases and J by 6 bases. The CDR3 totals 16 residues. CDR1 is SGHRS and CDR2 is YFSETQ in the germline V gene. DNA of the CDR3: TGCGCCAGCAGCTCCCAGGACAGGACGCGGCCGGATACGCAGTATTTT. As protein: CASSSQDRTRPDTQYF. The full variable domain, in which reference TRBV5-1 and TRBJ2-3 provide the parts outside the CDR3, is KAGVTQTPRYLIKTRGQQVTLSCSPISGHRSVSWYQQTPGQGLQFLFEYFSETQRNKGNFPGRFSGRQFSNSRSEMNVSTLELGDSALYLCASSSQDRTRPDTQYFGPGTRLTVL.

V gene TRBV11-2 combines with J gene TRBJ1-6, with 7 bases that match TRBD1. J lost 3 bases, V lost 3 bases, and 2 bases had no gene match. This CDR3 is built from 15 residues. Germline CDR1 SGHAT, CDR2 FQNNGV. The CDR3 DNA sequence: TGTGCCAGCAGCTTCAGGACAGGCTATAATTCACCCCTCCACTTT. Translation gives CASSFRTGYNSPLHF.

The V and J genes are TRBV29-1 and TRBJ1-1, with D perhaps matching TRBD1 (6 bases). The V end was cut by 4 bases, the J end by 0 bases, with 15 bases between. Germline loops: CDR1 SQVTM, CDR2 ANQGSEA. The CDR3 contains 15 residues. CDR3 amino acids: CSVGPGAQMNTEAFF. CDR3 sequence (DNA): TGCAGCGTTGGTCCAGGGGCCCAAATGAACACTGAAGCTTTCTTT.

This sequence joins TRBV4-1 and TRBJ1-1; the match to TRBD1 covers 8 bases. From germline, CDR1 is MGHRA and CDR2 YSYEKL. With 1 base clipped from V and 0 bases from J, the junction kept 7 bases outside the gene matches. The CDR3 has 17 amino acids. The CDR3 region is CASSQVGATGVNTEAFF. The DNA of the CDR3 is TGCGCCAGCAGCCAAGTAGGGGCGACAGGGGTGAACACTGAAGCTTTCTTT.

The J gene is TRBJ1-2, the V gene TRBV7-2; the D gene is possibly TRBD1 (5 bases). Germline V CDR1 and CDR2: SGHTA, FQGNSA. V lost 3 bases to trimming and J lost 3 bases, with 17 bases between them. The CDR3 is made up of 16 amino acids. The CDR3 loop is CASSFGQVPGDYGYTF. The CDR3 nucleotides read TGTGCCAGCAGCTTTGGTCAGGTGCCGGGGGACTATGGCTACACCTTC.

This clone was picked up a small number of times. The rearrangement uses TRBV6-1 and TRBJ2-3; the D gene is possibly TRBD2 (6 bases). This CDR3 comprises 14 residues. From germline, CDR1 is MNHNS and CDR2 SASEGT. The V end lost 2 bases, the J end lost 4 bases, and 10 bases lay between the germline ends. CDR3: CASSEWRGSDTQYF. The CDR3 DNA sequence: TGTGCCAGCAGTGAATGGCGGGGTTCAGATACGCAGTATTTT.

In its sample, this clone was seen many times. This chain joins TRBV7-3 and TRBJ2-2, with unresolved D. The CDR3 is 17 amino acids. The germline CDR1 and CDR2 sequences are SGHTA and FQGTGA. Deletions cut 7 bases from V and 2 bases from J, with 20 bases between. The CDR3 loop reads CASTLNPYQANTGELFF. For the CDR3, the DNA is TGTGCCAGCACCCTCAACCCGTACCAAGCCAACACCGGGGAGCTGTTTTTT.

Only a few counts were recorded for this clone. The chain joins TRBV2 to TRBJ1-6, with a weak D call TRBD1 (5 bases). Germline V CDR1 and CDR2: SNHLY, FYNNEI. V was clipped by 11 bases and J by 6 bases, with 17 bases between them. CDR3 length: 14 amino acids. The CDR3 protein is CAVTRQSGNSPLHF. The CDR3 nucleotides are TGTGCCGTAACAAGACAGTCCGGTAATTCACCCCTCCACTTT.

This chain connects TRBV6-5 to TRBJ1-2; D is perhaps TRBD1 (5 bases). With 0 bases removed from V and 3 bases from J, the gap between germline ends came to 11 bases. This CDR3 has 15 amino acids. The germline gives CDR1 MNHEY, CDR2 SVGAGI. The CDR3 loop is CASSYSSQGYYGYTF. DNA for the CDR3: TGTGCCAGCAGTTACTCGTCGCAGGGATACTATGGCTACACCTTC.

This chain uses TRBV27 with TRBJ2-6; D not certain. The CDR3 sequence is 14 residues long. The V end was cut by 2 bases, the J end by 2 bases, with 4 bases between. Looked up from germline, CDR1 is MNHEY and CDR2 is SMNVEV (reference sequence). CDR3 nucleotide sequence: TGTGCCAGCAGTTTAACGGCTGGGGCCAACGTCCTGACTTTC. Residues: CASSLTAGANVLTF.

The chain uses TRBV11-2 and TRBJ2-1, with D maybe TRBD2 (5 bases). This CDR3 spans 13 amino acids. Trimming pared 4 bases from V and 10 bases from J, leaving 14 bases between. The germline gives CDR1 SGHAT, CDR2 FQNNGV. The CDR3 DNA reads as TGTGCCAGCAGCTCCTATAGCGCCTCCGAGCAGTTCTTC. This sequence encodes CASSSYSASEQFF. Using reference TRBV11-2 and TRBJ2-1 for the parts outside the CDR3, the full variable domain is EAGVAQSPRYKIIEKRQSVAFWCNPISGHATLYWYQQILGQGPKLLIQFQNNGVVDDSQLPKDRFSAERLKGVDSTLKIQPAKLEDSAVYLCASSSYSASEQFFGPGTRLTVL.

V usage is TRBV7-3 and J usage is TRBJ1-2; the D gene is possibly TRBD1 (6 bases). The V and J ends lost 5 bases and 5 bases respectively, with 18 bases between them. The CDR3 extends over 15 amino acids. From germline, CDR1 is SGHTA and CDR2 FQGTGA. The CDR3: CASSPGGAGYYGYTF. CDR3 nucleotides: TGTGCCAGCAGCCCTGGGGGGGCAGGGTATTATGGCTACACCTTC. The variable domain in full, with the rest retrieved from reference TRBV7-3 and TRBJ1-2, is GAGVSQTPSNKVTEKGKYVELRCDPISGHTALYWYRQSLGQGPEFLIYFQGTGAADDSGLPNDRFFAVRPEGSVSTLKIQRTERGDSAVYLCASSPGGAGYYGYTFGSGTRLTVV.

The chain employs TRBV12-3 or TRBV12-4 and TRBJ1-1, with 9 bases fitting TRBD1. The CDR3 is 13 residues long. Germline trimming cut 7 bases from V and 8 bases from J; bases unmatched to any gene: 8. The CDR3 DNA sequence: TGTGCCAGCACTACGACAGGGGGAAAGGAAGCTTTCTTT. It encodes CASTTTGGKEAFF.